Listed here is a single T cell receptor beta chain. Its antigen is not known. The TCR library protocol was used to attach unique molecular identifiers. These identifiers were attached to individual cDNA molecules. TCRdb itself ran the 5' RACE reads through MiXCR, one entry per CDR3 protein. Of fewer than 120,000 distinct CDR3 sequences listed, around 12% are singletons. The source of the sample is a study of early T cells in non-severe SARS-CoV-2 infection. Study-level information: Sequencing used unsorted whole-blood bulk RNA, so chains lack pairing.

CDR1 is LNHNV and CDR2 is YYDKDF in the germline V gene (reference sequence). CDR3 length: 15 residues. J gave up 5 bases and V 5 bases, and 6 bases lay outside the gene matches. Findings and limits, study-wide: The study's VDJdb matching favored anti-spike CD8 responses and missed private and CD4 specificities.

The origin of this receptor is an adult who was a healthcare worker with PCR-confirmed SARS-CoV-2 infection or an uninfected control (not recorded which). The V and J genes are TRBV15 and TRBJ1-1; TRBD1 aligns across 12 bases. Sequencing was performed on whole blood, taken at baseline. The CDR3 region has the DNA TGTGCCACCAGCCCCGGGACAGGGGGCTTGACTGAAGCTTTCTTT. Translated, it gives CATSPGTGGLTEAFF.